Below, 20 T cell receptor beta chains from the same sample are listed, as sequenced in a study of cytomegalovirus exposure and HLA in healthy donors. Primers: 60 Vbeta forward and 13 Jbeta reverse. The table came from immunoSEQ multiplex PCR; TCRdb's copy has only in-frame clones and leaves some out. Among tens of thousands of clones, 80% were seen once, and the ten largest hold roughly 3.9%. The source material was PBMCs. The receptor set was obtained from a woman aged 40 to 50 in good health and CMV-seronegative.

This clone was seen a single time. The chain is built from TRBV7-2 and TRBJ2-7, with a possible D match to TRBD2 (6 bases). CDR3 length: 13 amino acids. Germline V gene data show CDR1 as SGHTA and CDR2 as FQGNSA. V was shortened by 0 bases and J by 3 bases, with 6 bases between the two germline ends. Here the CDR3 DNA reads TGTGCCAGCAGCTTAGCAGCGGGCTACGAGCAGTACTTC. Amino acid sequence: CASSLAAGYEQYF.

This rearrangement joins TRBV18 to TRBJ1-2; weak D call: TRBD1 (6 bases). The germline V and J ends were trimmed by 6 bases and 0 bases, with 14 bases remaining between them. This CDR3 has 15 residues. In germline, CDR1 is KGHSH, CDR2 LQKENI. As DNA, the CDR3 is TGTGCCAGCTCCAAGGATACAGGGACTAACTATGGCTACACCTTC. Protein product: CASSKDTGTNYGYTF. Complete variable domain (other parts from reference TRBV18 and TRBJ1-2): NAGVMQNPRHLVRRRGQEARLRCSPMKGHSHVYWYRQLPEEGLKFMVYLQKENIIDESGMPKERFSAEFPKEGPSILRIQQVVRGDSAAYFCASSKDTGTNYGYTFGSGTRLTVV.

The CDR3 loop reads CASSPGTNFYNEQFF. The CDR3 nucleotides are TGTGCCAGTAGCCCAGGGACTAACTTTTACAATGAGCAGTTCTTC. This rearrangement joins TRBV19 to TRBJ2-1, with 7 bases fitting TRBD2. This CDR3 spans 15 amino acids. Germline CDR1 and CDR2: LNHDA and SQIVND (reference sequence). Unmatched junction bases numbered 9, after V lost 6 bases and J lost 4 bases.

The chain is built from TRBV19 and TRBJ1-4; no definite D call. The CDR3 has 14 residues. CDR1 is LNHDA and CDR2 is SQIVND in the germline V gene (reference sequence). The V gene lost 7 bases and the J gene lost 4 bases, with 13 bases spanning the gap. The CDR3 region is CASTGSQNNEKLFF. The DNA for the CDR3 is TGTGCCAGTACAGGTAGTCAAAATAATGAAAAACTGTTTTTT. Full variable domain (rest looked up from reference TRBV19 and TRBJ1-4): DGGITQSPKYLFRKEGQNVTLSCEQNLNHDAMYWYRQDPGQGLRLIYYSQIVNDFQKGDIAEGYSVSREKKESFPLTVTSAQKNPTAFYLCASTGSQNNEKLFFGSGTQLSVL.

CDR3 protein: CASSVLGGNTGELFF. The CDR3 DNA reads as TGTGCCAGCAGTGTACTAGGGGGAAACACCGGGGAGCTGTTTTTT. The J gene is TRBJ2-2, the V gene TRBV2; D perhaps matches TRBD1 (6 bases). This CDR3 spans 15 amino acids. Trimming left V 4 bases short and J 2 bases short, with 11 bases between. The germline gives CDR1 SNHLY, CDR2 FYNNEI.

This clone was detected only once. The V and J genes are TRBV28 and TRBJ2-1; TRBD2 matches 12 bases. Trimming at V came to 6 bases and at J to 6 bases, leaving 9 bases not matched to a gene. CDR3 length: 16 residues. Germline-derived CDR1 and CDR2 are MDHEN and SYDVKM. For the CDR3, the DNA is TGTGCCAGCAGCCCCCCTCTAGCGGGAGGGGGCAATGAGCAGTTCTTC. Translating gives CASSPPLAGGGNEQFF.

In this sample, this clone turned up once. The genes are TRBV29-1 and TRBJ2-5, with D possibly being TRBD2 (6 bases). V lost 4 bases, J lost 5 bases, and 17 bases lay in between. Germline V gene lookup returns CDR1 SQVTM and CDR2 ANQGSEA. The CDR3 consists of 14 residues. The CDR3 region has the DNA TGCAGCGTTGTACGGCTAACTGGGGGGGAGACCCAGTACTTC. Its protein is CSVVRLTGGETQYF.

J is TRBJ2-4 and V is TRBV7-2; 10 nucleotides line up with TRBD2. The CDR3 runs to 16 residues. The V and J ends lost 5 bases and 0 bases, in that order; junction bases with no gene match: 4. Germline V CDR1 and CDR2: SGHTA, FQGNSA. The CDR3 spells CASSQRLAGAKNIQYF. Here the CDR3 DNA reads TGTGCCAGCAGCCAAAGACTAGCGGGAGCCAAAAACATTCAGTACTTC.

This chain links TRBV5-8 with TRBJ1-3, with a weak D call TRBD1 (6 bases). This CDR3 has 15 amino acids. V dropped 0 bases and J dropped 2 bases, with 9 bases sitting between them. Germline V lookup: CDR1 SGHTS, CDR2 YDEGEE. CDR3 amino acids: CASSLGAGAGNTIYF. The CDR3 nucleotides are TGTGCCAGCAGCTTGGGGGCAGGGGCTGGAAACACCATATATTTT.

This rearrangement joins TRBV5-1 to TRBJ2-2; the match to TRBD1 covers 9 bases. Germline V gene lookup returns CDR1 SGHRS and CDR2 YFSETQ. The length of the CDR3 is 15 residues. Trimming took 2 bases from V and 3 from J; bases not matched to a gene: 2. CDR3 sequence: CASSFRTGDTGELFF. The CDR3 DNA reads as TGCGCCAGCAGCTTCCGGACAGGGGACACCGGGGAGCTGTTTTTT.

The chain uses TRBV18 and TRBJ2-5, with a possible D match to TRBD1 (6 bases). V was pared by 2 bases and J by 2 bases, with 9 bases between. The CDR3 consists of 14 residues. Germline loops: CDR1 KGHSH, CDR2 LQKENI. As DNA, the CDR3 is TGTGCCAGCTCACCATCCGGGACACAAGAGACCCAGTACTTC. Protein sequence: CASSPSGTQETQYF. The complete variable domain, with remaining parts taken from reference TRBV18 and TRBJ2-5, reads NAGVMQNPRHLVRRRGQEARLRCSPMKGHSHVYWYRQLPEEGLKFMVYLQKENIIDESGMPKERFSAEFPKEGPSILRIQQVVRGDSAAYFCASSPSGTQETQYFGPGTRLLVL.

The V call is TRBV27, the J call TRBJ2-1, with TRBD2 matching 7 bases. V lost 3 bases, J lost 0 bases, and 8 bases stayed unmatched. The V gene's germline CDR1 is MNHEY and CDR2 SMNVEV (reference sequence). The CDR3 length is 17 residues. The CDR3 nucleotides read TGTGCCAGCAGTTTGCTAGCGGCCAGGAGCTCCTACAATGAGCAGTTCTTC. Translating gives CASSLLAARSSYNEQFF.

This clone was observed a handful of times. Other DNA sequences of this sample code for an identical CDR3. Written as DNA, the CDR3 is TGTGCCAGCAGTTTAAGAGGAAATGAGCAGTTCTTC. Translated, it gives CASSLRGNEQFF. The chain has TRBV27 and TRBJ2-1; D uncertain. This CDR3 region has 12 residues. Trimming cost V 2 bases and J 7 bases, with 6 bases left between them. Germline V gives CDR1 MNHEY, CDR2 SMNVEV (reference sequence).

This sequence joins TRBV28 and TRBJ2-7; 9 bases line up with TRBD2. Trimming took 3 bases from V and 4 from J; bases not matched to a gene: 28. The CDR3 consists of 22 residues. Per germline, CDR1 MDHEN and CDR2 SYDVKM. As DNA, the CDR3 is TGTGCCAGCAGTTTGTTTTTCATCACGGTCGCTCGAGGGCGGGAGGGCCGGTACGAGCAGTACTTC. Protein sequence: CASSLFFITVARGREGRYEQYF.

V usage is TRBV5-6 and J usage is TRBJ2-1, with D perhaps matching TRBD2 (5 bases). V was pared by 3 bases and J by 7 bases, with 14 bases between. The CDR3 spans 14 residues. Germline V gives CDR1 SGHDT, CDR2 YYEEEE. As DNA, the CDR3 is TGTGCCAGCAGCTCCCCCCCTAGCTGGAATGAGCAGTTCTTC. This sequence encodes CASSSPPSWNEQFF. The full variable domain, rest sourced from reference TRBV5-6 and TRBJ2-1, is DAGVTQSPTHLIKTRGQQVTLRCSPKSGHDTVSWYQQALGQGPQFIFQYYEEEERQRGNFPDRFSGHQFPNYSSELNVNALLLGDSALYLCASSSPPSWNEQFFGPGTRLTVL.

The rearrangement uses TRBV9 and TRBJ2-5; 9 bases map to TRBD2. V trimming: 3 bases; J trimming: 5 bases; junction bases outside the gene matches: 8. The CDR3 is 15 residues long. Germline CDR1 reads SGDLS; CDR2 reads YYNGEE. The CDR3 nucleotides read TGTGCCAGCAGCGAGGTTAGCGGGAGTCCGGAGACCCAGTACTTC. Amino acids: CASSEVSGSPETQYF.

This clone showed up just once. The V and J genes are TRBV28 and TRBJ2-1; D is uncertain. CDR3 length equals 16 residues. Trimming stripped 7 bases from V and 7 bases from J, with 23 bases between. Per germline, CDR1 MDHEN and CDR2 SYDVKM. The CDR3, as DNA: TGTGCCAGCACCTCCGGTGGCCGGGTCAATGGGAATGAGCAGTTCTTC. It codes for CASTSGGRVNGNEQFF.

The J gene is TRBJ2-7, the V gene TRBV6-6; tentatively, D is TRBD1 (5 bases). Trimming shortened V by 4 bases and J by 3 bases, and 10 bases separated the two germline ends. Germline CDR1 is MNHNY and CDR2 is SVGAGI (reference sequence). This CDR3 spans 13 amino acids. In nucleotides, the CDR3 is TGTGCCAGCAGTTCCCAGGGAAGCTACGAGCAGTACTTC. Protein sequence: CASSSQGSYEQYF.

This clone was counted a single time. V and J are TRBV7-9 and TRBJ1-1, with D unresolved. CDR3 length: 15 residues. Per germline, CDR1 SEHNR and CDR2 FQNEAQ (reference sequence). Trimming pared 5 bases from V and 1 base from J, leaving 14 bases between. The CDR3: CASSPRGFGNTEAFF. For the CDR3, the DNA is TGTGCCAGCAGCCCACGCGGCTTCGGGAACACTGAAGCTTTCTTT.

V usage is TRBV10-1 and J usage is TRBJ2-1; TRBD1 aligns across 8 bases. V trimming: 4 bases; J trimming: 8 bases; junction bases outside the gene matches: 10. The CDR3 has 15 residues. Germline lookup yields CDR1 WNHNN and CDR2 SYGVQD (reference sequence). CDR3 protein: CASSGAGTGRDEQFF. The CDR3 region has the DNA TGCGCCAGCAGTGGGGCAGGGACAGGTCGAGATGAGCAGTTCTTC.